Below, 2 T cell receptor beta chains from the same sample are listed, as sequenced in a study of Ad26.COV2.S vaccination and SARS-CoV-2 variants. Data came from immunoSEQ multiplex PCR; TCRdb stores just in-frame clones and leaves some out. The sample includes 350,000 to 450,000 clones, roughly 90% seen only once; the top ten take 1.5% to 2%. The treatment here: 19 received Ad26.COV2.S at low or high dose, single or two shots; about five received placebo; per-sample allocation not given. Sampling occurred on day 63 after the first vaccine or placebo injection. The sequenced sample was peripheral blood, obtained in a trial of Ad26.COV2.S vaccine versus placebo. Source of these receptors: a person aged 18 to 59 who received the Ad26.COV2.S COVID-19 vaccine or a placebo.

The chain is built from TRBV3-1 (or the pseudogene TRBV3-2) and TRBJ2-2; no firm D call. This CDR3 region has 16 residues. V dropped 5 bases and J dropped 5 bases, with 18 bases sitting between them. Germline CDR1 reads LGHDT; CDR2 reads YNNKEL (reference sequence). CDR3 residues: CASSMTHILRTGELFF. In DNA, the CDR3 is TGTGCCAGCAGCATGACACACATCCTGAGGACCGGGGAGCTGTTTTTT.

The V call is TRBV7-2, the J call TRBJ2-1; D may correspond to TRBD1 or TRBD2 (5 bases each). V lost 1 base and J 8 bases, leaving 15 bases between the germline ends. CDR1 and CDR2 (germline): SGHTA, FQGNSA. This CDR3 contains 15 residues. CDR3 nucleotides: TGTGCCAGCAGCTTAGATGGGGGAGTCATGGATGAGCAGTTCTTC. This encodes CASSLDGGVMDEQFF.